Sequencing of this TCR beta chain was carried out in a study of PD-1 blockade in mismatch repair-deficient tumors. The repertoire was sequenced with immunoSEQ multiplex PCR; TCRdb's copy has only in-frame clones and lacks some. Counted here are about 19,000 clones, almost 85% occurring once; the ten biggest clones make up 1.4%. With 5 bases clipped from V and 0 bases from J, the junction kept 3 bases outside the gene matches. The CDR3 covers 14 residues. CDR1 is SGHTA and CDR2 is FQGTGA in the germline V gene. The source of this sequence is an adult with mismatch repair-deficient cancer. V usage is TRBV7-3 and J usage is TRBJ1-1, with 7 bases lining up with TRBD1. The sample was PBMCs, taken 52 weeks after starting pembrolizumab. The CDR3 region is CASSATGVNTEAFF. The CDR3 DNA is TGTGCCAGCAGCGCTACAGGGGTGAACACTGAAGCTTTCTTT.